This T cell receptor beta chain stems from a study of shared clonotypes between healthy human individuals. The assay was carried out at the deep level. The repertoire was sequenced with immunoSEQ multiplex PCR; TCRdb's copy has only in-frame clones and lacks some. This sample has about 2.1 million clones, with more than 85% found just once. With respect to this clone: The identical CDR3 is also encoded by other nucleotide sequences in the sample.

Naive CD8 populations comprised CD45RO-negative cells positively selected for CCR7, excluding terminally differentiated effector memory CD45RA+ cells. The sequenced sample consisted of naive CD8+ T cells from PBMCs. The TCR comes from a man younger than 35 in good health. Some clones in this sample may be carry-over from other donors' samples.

The CDR3 is CASSGRDRGYGYTF. The CDR3 DNA reads TGTGCCAGCAGCGGACGGGACAGAGGCTATGGCTACACCTTC. The chain carries TRBV9 and TRBJ1-2, with TRBD1 matching over 7 bases. With 3 bases clipped from V and 4 bases from J, the junction kept 6 bases outside the gene matches. Per germline, CDR1 SGDLS and CDR2 YYNGEE. This CDR3 is built from 14 residues.